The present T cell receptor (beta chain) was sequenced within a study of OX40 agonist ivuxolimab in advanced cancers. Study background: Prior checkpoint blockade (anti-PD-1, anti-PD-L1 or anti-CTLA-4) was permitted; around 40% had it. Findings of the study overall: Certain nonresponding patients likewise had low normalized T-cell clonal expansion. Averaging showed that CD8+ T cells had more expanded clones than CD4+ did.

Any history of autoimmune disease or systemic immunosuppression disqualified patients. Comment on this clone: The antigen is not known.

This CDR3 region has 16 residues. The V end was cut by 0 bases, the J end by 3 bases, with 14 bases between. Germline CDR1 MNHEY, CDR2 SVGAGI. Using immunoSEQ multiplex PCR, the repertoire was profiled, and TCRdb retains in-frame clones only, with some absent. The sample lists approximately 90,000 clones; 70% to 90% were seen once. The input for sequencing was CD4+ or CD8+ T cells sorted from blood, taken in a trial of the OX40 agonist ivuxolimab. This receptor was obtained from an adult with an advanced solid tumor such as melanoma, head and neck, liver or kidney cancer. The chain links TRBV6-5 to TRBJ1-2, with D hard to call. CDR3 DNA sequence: TGTGCCAGCAGTTACTCGAAGGGCAGGTACTACTATGGCTACACCTTC. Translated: CASSYSKGRYYYGYTF.